This T cell receptor (beta chain) is drawn from a study of T cell responses to AZD1222 COVID-19 vaccine. The V gene end was trimmed by 5 bases and the J gene end by 7 bases; junction bases not matched to a gene: 8. CDR1 is SGHAT and CDR2 is FQNNGV in the germline V gene. The CDR3 spans 15 residues. As for this clone: Antigen unknown.

Whole-study findings and limits: AZD1222 recipients seropositive at baseline numbered only five to seven.

Produced via immunoSEQ multiplex PCR; TCRdb's table is partial and in-frame only. The table shows 120,000 to 150,000 clones, with approximately 78% occurring only once. The source is an adult in good health. The chain uses TRBV11-2 and TRBJ1-4; TRBD1 matches at 9 bases. The sample was peripheral blood, taken on day 0 of MenACWY control vaccination. As DNA, the CDR3 is TGTGCCAGCAGCCCGACAGGGGGGTTTAGTGAAAAACTGTTTTTT. As protein: CASSPTGGFSEKLFF.